The rows below give T cell receptor beta chains drawn from one sample of a study of cytomegalovirus exposure and HLA in healthy donors. Only in-frame clones appear in the TCRdb table, and some are missing; sequencing was by immunoSEQ multiplex PCR. The top ten clones hold about 2.5% of a sample with about 240,000 clones, just under 90% of them seen once. Sequencing input: PBMCs. The receptors stem from a young man in good health and CMV-seronegative. Both conserved end residues are part of each CDR3. D genes are given only for firm matches. The size of a clone is reported for some rows only, either as once, few or many, or as a class for expanded clones.

v_call	d_call	clone_size	j_call	cdr3_aa	cdr3_nt
TRBV5-6	TRBD1	.	TRBJ2-7	CASSLSFRVGQGAGEQYF	TGTGCCAGCAGCTTATCGTTTCGTGTGGGACAGGGGGCGGGCGAGCAGTACTTC
TRBV28	.	.	TRBJ1-2	CASSLTGYYGYTF	TGTGCCAGCAGTCTCACAGGGTACTATGGCTACACCTTC
TRBV7-3	TRBD2	once	TRBJ2-2	CASSLISSGSGGELFF	TGTGCCAGCAGCTTAATTAGCAGCGGGAGCGGTGGGGAGCTGTTTTTT
TRBV4-1	.	.	TRBJ2-5	CASSQNRREETQYF	TGCGCCAGCAGCCAGAACAGGAGAGAAGAGACCCAGTACTTC
TRBV9	.	many	TRBJ2-7	CASNTDSSYEQYF	TGTGCCAGCAACACGGACAGCTCCTACGAGCAGTACTTC
TRBV4-3	TRBD1	.	TRBJ1-3	CASSPGTGLSSGNTIYF	TGCGCCAGCAGTCCCGGGACAGGATTGAGCTCTGGAAACACCATATATTTT
TRBV29-1	.	.	TRBJ2-3	CSVDRGGTDTQYF	TGCAGCGTTGACAGGGGCGGGACAGATACGCAGTATTTT
TRBV6-5	.	.	TRBJ2-1	CASSYSRADEQFF	TGTGCCAGCAGTTACTCGAGGGCCGATGAGCAGTTCTTC
TRBV11-2	.	.	TRBJ2-3	CASSLGHRGKGTDTQYF	TGTGCCAGCAGCTTAGGCCACCGGGGGAAGGGGACAGATACGCAGTATTTT
TRBV19	TRBD1	.	TRBJ2-7	CASSKGQYYEQYF	TGTGCCAGTAGTAAGGGACAGTACTACGAGCAGTACTTC
TRBV4-3	.	.	TRBJ2-7	CASSQDQKGGYEQYF	TGCGCCAGCAGCCAAGATCAGAAGGGGGGGTACGAGCAGTACTTC
TRBV5-1	TRBD1	.	TRBJ2-7	CASSLGQGHPYEQYF	TGCGCCAGCAGCCTTGGACAGGGCCATCCCTACGAGCAGTACTTC
TRBV5-1	.	.	TRBJ1-1	CASSPEGHLVTNTEAFF	TGCGCCAGCAGCCCTGAGGGACACTTGGTAACGAACACTGAAGCTTTCTTT
TRBV18	TRBD1	few	TRBJ1-2	CASSQSRDRSYGYTF	TGTGCCAGCTCTCAATCCCGGGACAGGTCCTATGGCTACACCTTC
TRBV5-3	TRBD1	.	TRBJ2-1	CARSSRQGLDNEQFF	TGTGCCAGAAGCTCCCGACAGGGTTTGGACAATGAGCAGTTCTTC
TRBV5-1	TRBD2	.	TRBJ2-1	CASNGLAGGDNEQFF	TGCGCCAGCAATGGACTAGCGGGTGGGGACAATGAGCAGTTCTTC
TRBV6-9	TRBD2	once	TRBJ2-7	CASSSFQREWEQYF	TGTGCCAGCAGTTCGTTCCAGCGGGAGTGGGAGCAGTACTTC
TRBV6-5	TRBD1	.	TRBJ1-2	CASSYTGGTSYGYTF	TGTGCCAGCAGTTATACAGGGGGGACGAGCTATGGCTACACCTTC
TRBV5-6	.	.	TRBJ1-2	CASRNVMGGYTF	TGTGCCAGCAGGAACGTTATGGGCGGCTACACCTTC
TRBV27	TRBD1	.	TRBJ1-1	CASSFGTANTEAFF	TGTGCCAGCAGTTTCGGGACAGCGAACACTGAAGCTTTCTTT
TRBV7-6	.	.	TRBJ1-1	CASSFSAGDLNTEAFF	TGTGCCAGCAGCTTCTCGGCAGGGGACCTTAACACTGAAGCTTTCTTT
TRBV2	.	.	TRBJ1-1	CASSSAETEAFF	TGTGCCAGCAGTTCCGCTGAGACTGAAGCTTTCTTT
TRBV5-1	.	.	TRBJ2-1	CASSLSGAYNEQFF	TGCGCCAGCAGCTTAAGCGGAGCCTACAATGAGCAGTTCTTC
TRBV27	.	few	TRBJ1-2	CASSSAGEGIEGYTF	TGTGCCAGCAGTTCCGCCGGGGAAGGCATAGAAGGCTACACCTTC
TRBV25-1	.	.	TRBJ1-1	CASSGGLNTEAFF	TGTGCCAGCAGTGGCGGTTTGAACACTGAAGCTTTCTTT
TRBV9	TRBD2	.	TRBJ2-1	CASNAGDSYNEQFF	TGTGCCAGCAATGCGGGAGACTCCTACAATGAGCAGTTCTTC
TRBV10-3	TRBD1	.	TRBJ1-1	CAIRQGASEAFF	TGTGCCATCAGACAGGGGGCCTCTGAAGCTTTCTTT
TRBV11-2	.	.	TRBJ1-6	CASSLVTTTLIHSPLHF	TGTGCCAGCAGCTTAGTAACCACCACTCTGATACATTCACCCCTCCACTTT
TRBV28	TRBD1	.	TRBJ2-5	CASSSQGRGIQETQYF	TGTGCCAGCAGTTCACAGGGGAGAGGGATTCAAGAGACCCAGTACTTC
TRBV9	.	once	TRBJ1-1	CASRWVPGFVNTEAFF	TGTGCCAGCCGATGGGTCCCAGGGTTTGTGAACACTGAAGCTTTCTTT
TRBV10-1	.	.	TRBJ2-7	CASSEQPGADYEQYF	TGCGCCAGCAGTGAGCAGCCGGGAGCGGACTACGAGCAGTACTTC